Listed here is a single T cell receptor (beta chain). The source of the sample is a study of identical twins. Germline V gene sequence: CDR1 DFQATT, CDR2 SNEGSKA (reference sequence). This CDR3 is built from 13 residues. With 3 bases clipped from V and 4 bases from J, the junction kept 5 bases outside the gene matches. TCRdb itself ran the 5' RACE reads through MiXCR, one entry per CDR3 protein. The sample records about 1.7 million distinct CDR3 sequences, 32% being singletons. This rearrangement joins TRBV20-1 to TRBJ2-7, with 8 nucleotides matching TRBD2. This sequence originates from a newborn girl in good health. The sequencing input was cord blood. The CDR3 DNA reads as TGCAGTGCTAGCGGGGGGGCGAGATACGAGCAGTACTTC. Amino acid sequence: CSASGGARYEQYF.